Below, one T cell receptor (beta chain) is given with its context. These data originate in a study of cytomegalovirus exposure and HLA in healthy donors. The donors were in the roughly 110-subject validation cohort, distinct from the approximately 670-subject first cohort. The V gene lost 0 bases and the J gene lost 8 bases, with 14 bases spanning the gap. The germline V gene has CDR1 SGDLS and CDR2 YYNGEE. This CDR3 contains 14 residues. Sequencing was performed with immunoSEQ multiplex PCR; in TCRdb, only in-frame clones are kept and a portion is missing. The repertoire holds 90,000 to 100,000 clones, with around 93% as singletons.

The TCR originated in a woman aged 30 to 39 in good health and CMV-seropositive. Sequenced sample: PBMCs. The V gene is TRBV9, the J gene TRBJ1-1, with D unresolved. The CDR3 is CASSVGRGSREAFF. DNA for the CDR3: TGTGCCAGCAGCGTAGGACGAGGGTCTCGGGAAGCTTTCTTT.